This T cell receptor (beta chain) stems from a study of blood T cell repertoires in COVID-19. Study overall: The cDNA or gDNA used as material had been derived from T cells, B-cell-depleted T cells, or PBMCs.

Germline loops: CDR1 KGHDR, CDR2 SFDVKD. The CDR3 runs 13 residues. The ends lost 4 bases at V and 7 bases at J; junction bases unmatched: 5. In the original processing: Amplification from reference gene primers served as the basis for estimated nucleated cell counts. The assay was immunoSEQ multiplex PCR, and TCRdb's table has in-frame clones only and misses some. V and J calls and clone size are copied from that table; D and trimming were computed from the DNA. The data contain 470,000 or so clones, 87% of them singletons. This receptor was identified in a young woman with acute COVID-19. Sequencing used PBMCs or T cells enriched from blood (not recorded which). This rearrangement joins TRBV24-1 to TRBJ1-2, with TRBD1 matching 7 bases. CDR3 DNA: TGTGCCACCAGTGAGCGGACAGGTGGTGGCTACACCTTC. Its translation is CATSERTGGGYTF.